This TCR beta chain was identified during a study of blood T cell repertoires in COVID-19. On the study more broadly: The analysed material was cDNA or gDNA that came from T cells, B-cell-depleted T cells, or PBMCs.

The germline V gene has CDR1 MNHEY and CDR2 SMNVEV (reference sequence). The CDR3 extends over 13 amino acids. Trimming at V came to 3 bases and at J to 8 bases, leaving 5 bases not matched to a gene. Original analysis: By means of reference gene primer amplification, nucleated cell counts were estimated. Using immunoSEQ multiplex PCR, the repertoire was profiled, and TCRdb retains in-frame clones only, with some absent. Clone size and the V and J calls come from that table; the DNA yielded D and trimming. Of around 260,000 clones detected, about four fifths appear once; the ten largest clones hold 15% to 17%.

Sequencing input: peripheral blood. The TCR comes from a person in their 70s with COVID-19, enrolled during active disease. This rearrangement joins TRBV27 to TRBJ1-2; 8 bases line up with TRBD1. In DNA, the CDR3 is TGTGCCAGCAGTTTTGACAGGGGATTGGGCTACACCTTC. Its translation is CASSFDRGLGYTF.